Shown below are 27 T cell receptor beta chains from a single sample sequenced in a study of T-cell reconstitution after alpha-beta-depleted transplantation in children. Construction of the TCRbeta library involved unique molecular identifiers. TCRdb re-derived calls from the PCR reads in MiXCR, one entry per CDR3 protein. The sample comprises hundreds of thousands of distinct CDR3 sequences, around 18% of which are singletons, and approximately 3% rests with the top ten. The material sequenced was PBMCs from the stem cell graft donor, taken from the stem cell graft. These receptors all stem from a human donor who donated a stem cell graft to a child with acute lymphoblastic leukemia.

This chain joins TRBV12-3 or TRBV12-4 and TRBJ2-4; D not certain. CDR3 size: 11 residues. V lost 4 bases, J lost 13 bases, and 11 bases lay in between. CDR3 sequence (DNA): TGTGCCAGCAGTTGCTTTGGATTCCAGTACTTC. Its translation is CASSCFGFQYF.

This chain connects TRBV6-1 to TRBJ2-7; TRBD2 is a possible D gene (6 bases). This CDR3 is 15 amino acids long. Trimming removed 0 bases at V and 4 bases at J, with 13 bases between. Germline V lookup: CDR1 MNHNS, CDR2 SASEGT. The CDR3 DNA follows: TGTGCCAGCAGTGAAGCGAGGGCGGGGTGGTACGAGCAGTACTTC. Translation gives CASSEARAGWYEQYF.

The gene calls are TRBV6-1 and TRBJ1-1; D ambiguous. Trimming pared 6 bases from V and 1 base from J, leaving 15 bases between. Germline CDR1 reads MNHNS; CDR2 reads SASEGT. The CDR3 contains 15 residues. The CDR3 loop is CASREDDAGNTEAFF. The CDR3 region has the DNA TGTGCCAGCAGAGAGGACGACGCCGGGAACACTGAAGCTTTCTTT.

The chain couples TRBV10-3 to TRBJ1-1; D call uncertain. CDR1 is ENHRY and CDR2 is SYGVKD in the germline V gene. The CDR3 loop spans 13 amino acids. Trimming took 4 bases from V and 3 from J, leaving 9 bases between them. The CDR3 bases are TGTGCCATCAGTGTCGGGGAGCACACTGAAGCTTTCTTT. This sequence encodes CAISVGEHTEAFF.

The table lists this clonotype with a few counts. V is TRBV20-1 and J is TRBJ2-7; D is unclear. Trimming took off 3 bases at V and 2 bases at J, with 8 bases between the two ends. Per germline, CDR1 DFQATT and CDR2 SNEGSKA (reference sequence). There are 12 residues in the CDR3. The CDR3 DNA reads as TGCAGTGCTAGTCCCGGAGCCTACGAGCAGTACTTC. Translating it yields CSASPGAYEQYF.

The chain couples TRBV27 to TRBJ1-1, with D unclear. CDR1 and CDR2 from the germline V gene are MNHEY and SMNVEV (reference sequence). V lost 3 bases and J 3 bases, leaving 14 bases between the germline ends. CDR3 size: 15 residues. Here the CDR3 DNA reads TGTGCCAGCAGTTTTGCCGGGAGACCAGACACTGAAGCTTTCTTT. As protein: CASSFAGRPDTEAFF.

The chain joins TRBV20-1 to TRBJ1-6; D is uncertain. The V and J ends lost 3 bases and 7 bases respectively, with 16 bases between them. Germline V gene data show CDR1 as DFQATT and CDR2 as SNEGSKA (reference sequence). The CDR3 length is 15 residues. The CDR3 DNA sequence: TGCAGTGCTAGGGAACTCGTTTCCGGGAATTCACCCCTCCACTTT. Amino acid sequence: CSARELVSGNSPLHF.

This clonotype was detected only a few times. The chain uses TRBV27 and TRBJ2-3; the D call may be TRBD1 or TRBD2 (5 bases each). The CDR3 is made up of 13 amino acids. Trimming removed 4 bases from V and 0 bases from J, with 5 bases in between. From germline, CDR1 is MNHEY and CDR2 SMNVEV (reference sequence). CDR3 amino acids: CASSWDSTDTQYF. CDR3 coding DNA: TGTGCCAGCAGTTGGGACAGCACAGATACGCAGTATTTT.

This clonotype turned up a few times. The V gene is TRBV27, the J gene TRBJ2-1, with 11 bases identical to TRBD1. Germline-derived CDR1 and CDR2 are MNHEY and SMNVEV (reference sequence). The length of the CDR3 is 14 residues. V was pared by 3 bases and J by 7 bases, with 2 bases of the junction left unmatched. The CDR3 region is CASSLDRGQNEQFF. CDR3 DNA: TGTGCCAGCAGTTTGGACAGGGGGCAAAATGAGCAGTTCTTC.

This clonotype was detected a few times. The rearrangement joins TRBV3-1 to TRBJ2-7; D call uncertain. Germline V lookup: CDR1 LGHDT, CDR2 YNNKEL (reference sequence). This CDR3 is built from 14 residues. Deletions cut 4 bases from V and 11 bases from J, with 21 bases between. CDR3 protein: CASSPIRKVSDKYF. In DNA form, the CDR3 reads TGTGCCAGCAGCCCCATCAGGAAAGTGTCAGACAAGTACTTC.

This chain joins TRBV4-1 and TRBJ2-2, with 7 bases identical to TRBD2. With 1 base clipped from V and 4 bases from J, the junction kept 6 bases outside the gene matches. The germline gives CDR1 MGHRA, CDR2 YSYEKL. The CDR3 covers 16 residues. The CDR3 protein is CASSQGEGKRTGELFF. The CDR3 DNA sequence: TGCGCCAGCAGCCAAGGGGAGGGGAAACGCACCGGGGAGCTGTTTTTT.

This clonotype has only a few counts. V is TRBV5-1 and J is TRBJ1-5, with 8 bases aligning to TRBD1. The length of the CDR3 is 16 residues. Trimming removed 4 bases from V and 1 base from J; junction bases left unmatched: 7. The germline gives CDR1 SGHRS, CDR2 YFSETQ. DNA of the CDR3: TGCGCCAGCAGCCCCAGGGGGCGCGAGAGCAATCAGCCCCAGCATTTT. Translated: CASSPRGRESNQPQHF.

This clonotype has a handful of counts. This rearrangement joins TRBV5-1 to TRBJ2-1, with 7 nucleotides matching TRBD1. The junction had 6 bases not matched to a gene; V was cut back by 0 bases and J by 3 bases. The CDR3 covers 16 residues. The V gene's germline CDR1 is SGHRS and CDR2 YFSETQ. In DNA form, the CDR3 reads TGCGCCAGCAGCTTGGTAATCGGGACAGTCTACAATGAGCAGTTCTTC. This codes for CASSLVIGTVYNEQFF.

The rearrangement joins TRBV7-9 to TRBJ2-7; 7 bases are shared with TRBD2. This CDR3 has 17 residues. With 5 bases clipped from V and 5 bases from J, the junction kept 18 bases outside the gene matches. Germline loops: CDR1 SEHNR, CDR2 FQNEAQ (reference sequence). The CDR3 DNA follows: TGTGCCAGCAGCCTATTAGCGGGCGGGATGCTCGCCCACGAGCAGTACTTC. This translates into CASSLLAGGMLAHEQYF.

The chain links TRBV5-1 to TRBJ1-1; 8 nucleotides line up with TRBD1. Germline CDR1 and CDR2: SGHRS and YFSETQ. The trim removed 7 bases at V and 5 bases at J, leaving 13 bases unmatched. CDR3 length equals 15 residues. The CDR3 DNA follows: TGCGCCAGCGTCCCTAGCAGGGGGCAAGGGACTGAAGCTTTCTTT. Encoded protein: CASVPSRGQGTEAFF. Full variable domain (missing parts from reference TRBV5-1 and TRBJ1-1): KAGVTQTPRYLIKTRGQQVTLSCSPISGHRSVSWYQQTPGQGLQFLFEYFSETQRNKGNFPGRFSGRQFSNSRSEMNVSTLELGDSALYLCASVPSRGQGTEAFFGQGTRLTVV.

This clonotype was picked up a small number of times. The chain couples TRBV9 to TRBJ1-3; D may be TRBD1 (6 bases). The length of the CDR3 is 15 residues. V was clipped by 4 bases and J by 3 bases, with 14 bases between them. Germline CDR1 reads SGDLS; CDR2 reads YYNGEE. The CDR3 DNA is TGTGCCAGCAGCATCTCTTGGACAGTTGGAAACACCATATATTTT. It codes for CASSISWTVGNTIYF.

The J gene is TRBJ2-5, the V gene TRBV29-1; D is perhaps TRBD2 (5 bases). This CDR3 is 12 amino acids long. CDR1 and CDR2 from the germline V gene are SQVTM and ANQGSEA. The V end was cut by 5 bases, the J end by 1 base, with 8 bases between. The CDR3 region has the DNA TGCAGCGTTCTCAGCGGCCAAGAGACCCAGTACTTC. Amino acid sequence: CSVLSGQETQYF.

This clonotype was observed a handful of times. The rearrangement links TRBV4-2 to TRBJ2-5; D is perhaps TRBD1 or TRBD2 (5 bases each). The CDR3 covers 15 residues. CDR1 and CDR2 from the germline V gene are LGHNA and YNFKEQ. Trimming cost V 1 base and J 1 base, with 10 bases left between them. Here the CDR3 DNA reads TGTGCCAGCAGCCAAGTCGGGGCCCCCCAAGAGACCCAGTACTTC. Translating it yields CASSQVGAPQETQYF.

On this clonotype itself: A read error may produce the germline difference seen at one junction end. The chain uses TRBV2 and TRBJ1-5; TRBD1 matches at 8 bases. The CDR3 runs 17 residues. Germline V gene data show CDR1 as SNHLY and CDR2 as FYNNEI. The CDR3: CASGEGGRGRGNQPQHF. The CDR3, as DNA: TGTGCCAGCGGTGAAGGGGGCAGGGGGCGAGGCAATCAGCCCCAGCATTTT. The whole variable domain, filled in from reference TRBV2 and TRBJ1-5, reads EPEVTQTPSHQVTQMGQEVILRCVPISNHLYFYWYRQILGQKVEFLVSFYNNEISEKSEIFDDQFSVERPDGSNFTLKIRSTKLEDSAMYFCASGEGGRGRGNQPQHFGDGTRLSIL.

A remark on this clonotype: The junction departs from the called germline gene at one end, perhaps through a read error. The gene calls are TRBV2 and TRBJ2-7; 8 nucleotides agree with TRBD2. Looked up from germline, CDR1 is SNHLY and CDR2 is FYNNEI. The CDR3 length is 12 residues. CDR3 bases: TGCGACACCGGGACTAGTCCCTACGAGCAGTACTTC. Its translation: CDTGTSPYEQYF.

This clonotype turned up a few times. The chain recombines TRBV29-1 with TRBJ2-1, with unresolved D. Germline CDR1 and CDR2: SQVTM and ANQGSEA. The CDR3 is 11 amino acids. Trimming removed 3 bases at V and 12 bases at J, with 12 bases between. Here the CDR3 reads CSVDHEISQFF. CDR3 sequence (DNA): TGCAGCGTTGATCATGAGATATCGCAGTTCTTC.

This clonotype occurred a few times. The CDR3 coding sequence is TGTGCCAGCAGTTCGGGCCCAGCAGCCTACGAGCAGTACTTC. It yields the protein CASSSGPAAYEQYF. J is TRBJ2-7 and V is TRBV6-5; D unclear. CDR1 and CDR2 from the germline V gene are MNHEY and SVGAGI. The CDR3 covers 14 residues. V was clipped by 4 bases and J by 2 bases, with 12 bases between them.

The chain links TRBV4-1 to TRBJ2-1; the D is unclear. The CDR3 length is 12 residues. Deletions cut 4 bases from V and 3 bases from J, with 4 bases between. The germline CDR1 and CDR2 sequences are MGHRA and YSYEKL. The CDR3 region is CASSLIYNEQFF. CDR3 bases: TGCGCCAGCAGCCTTATCTACAATGAGCAGTTCTTC.

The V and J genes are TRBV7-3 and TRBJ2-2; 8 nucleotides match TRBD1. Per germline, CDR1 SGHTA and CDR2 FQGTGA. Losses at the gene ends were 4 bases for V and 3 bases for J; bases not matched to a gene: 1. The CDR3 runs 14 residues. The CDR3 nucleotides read TGTGCCAGCAGCTCGGACAGGGACACCGGGGAGCTGTTTTTT. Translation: CASSSDRDTGELFF. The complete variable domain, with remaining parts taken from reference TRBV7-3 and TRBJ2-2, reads GAGVSQTPSNKVTEKGKYVELRCDPISGHTALYWYRQSLGQGPEFLIYFQGTGAADDSGLPNDRFFAVRPEGSVSTLKIQRTERGDSAVYLCASSSDRDTGELFFGEGSRLTVL.

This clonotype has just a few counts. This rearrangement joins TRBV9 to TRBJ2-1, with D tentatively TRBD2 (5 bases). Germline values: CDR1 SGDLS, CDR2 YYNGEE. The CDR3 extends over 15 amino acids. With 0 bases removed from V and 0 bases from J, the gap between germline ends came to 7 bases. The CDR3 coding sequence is TGTGCCAGCAGCGTAGACGGGGTCTCCTACAATGAGCAGTTCTTC. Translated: CASSVDGVSYNEQFF.

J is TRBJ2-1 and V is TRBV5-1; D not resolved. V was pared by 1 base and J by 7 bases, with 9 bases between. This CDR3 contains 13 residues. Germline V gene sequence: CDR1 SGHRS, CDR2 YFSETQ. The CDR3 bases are TGCGCCAGCAGCTTGCCGACCATTAATGAGCAGTTCTTC. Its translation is CASSLPTINEQFF.

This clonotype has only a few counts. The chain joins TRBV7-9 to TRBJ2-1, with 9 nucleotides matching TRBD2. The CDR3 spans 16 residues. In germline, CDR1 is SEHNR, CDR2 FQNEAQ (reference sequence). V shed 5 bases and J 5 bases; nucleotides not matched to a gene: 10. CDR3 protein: CASSLPVSGSDNEQFF. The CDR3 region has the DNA TGTGCCAGCAGCCTGCCGGTTAGCGGGAGTGACAATGAGCAGTTCTTC.